This T cell receptor (beta chain) was documented in a study of early stage breast cancer tumors. Study overall: Invasive lobular carcinomas made up about 30% of the 12 ER+/PR+/HER2- tumors.

TCRdb keeps only in-frame clones here, not all; method: immunoSEQ multiplex PCR. The sample yields nearly 70,000 clones, less than 90% seen once. The V gene's germline CDR1 is SGDLS and CDR2 YYNGEE. The germline V and J ends were trimmed by 0 bases and 4 bases, with 11 bases remaining between them. This CDR3 comprises 14 residues. This sequence originates from a person aged 40-50 years with breast cancer. The chain joins TRBV9 to TRBJ2-7, with D perhaps TRBD1 or TRBD2 (5 bases each). Sequencing was carried out using blood. CDR3 DNA sequence: TGTGCCAGCAGCGTAGGTGGGGGACGTTACGAGCAGTACTTC. It translates to CASSVGGGRYEQYF.